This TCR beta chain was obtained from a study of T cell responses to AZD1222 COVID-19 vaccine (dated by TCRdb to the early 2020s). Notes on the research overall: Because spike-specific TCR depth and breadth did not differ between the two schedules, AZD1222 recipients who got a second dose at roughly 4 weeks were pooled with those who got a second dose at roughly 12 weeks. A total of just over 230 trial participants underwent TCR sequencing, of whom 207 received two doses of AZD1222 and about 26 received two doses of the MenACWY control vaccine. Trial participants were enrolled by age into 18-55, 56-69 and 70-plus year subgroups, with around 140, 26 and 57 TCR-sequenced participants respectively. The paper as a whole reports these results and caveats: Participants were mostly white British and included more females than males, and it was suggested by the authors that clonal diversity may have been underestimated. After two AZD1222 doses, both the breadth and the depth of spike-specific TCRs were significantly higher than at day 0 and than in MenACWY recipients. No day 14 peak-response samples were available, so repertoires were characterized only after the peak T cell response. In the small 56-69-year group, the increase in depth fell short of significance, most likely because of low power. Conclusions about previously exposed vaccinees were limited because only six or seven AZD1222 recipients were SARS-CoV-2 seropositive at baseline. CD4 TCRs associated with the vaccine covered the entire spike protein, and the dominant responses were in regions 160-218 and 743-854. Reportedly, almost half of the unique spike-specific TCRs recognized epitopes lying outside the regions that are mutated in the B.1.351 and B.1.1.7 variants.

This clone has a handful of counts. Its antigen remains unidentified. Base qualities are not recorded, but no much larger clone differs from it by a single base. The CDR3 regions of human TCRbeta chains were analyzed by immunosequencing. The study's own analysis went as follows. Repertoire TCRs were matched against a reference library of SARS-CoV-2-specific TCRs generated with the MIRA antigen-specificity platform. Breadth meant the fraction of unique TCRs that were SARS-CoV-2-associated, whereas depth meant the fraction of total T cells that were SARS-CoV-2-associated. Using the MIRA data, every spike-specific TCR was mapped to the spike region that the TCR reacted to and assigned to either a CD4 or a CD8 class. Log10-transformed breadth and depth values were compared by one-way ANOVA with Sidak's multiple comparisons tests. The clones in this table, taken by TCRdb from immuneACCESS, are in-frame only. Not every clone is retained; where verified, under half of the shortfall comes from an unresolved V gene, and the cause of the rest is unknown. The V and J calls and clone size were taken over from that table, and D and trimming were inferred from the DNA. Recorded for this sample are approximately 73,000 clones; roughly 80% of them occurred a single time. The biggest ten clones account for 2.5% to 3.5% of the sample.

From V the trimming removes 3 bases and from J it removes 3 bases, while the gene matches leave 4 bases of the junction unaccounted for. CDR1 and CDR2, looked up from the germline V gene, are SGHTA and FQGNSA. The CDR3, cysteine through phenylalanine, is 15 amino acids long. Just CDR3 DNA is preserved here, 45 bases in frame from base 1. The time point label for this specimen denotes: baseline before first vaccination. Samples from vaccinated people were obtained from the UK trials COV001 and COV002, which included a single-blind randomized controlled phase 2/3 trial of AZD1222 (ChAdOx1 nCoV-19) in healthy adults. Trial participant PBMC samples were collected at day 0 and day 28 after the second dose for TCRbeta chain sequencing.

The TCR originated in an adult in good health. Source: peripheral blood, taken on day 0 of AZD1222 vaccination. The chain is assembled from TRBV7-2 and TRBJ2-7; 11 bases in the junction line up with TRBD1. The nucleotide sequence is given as TGTGCCAGCAGCTTGGACAGGGGGCGCGGCTACGAGCAGTACTTC. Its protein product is CASSLDRGRGYEQYF.